This TCR beta chain was sequenced for a study of blood T cells in healthy people across ages. Study-wide points: Older age went with lower TCR beta diversity per million T cells, in a roughly linear way.

Unmatched junction bases numbered 8, after V lost 3 bases and J lost 6 bases. Germline V gene data show CDR1 as DFQATT and CDR2 as SNEGSKA (reference sequence). CDR3 length: 13 residues. Donors ranged from roughly 6 to 90 years old and were healthy Caucasians in Russia. Each sample used at least 6 million PBMCs. Only a few counts were recorded for this clonotype. Its antigen is not known. A sample-barcoded 5' primer and a J-beta primer mix were used in a second PCR of about 6 to 12 cycles. Each cDNA molecule, via a template-switch adaptor with 12 random nucleotides, was tagged. MiXCR, applied by TCRdb to the 5' RACE reads, yields one record per CDR3 protein. This table holds under 800,000 distinct CDR3 sequences, around 21% found once.

This receptor was obtained from a man between 65 and 79 years old in good health. The V call is TRBV20-1, the J call TRBJ2-7; 7 bases are a match to TRBD2. Sample: blood. The CDR3 is CSASPSGPTEQYF. The CDR3, as DNA: TGCAGTGCTAGCCCTAGCGGTCCTACCGAGCAGTACTTC.